These 14 T cell receptor beta chains originate from one sample sequenced in a study of T cell responses to AZD1222 COVID-19 vaccine. Using immunoSEQ multiplex PCR, the repertoire was profiled, and TCRdb retains in-frame clones only, with some absent. The sample has tens of thousands of clones, approximately 86% seen once. This specimen was peripheral blood, taken 28 days after the second AZD1222 dose. These receptors were obtained from an adult who received the AZD1222 COVID-19 vaccine.

J is TRBJ1-6 and V is TRBV18; tentatively, D is TRBD1 (5 bases). CDR3 length: 15 amino acids. CDR1 is KGHSH and CDR2 is LQKENI in the germline V gene. Trimming pared 4 bases from V and 9 bases from J, leaving 16 bases between. CDR3 in amino acids: CASSLMLGDTSPLHF. CDR3 in DNA: TGTGCCAGCTCACTCATGCTGGGGGATACTTCACCCCTCCACTTT. The whole variable domain, remainder taken from reference TRBV18 and TRBJ1-6, is NAGVMQNPRHLVRRRGQEARLRCSPMKGHSHVYWYRQLPEEGLKFMVYLQKENIIDESGMPKERFSAEFPKEGPSILRIQQVVRGDSAAYFCASSLMLGDTSPLHFGNGTRLTVT.

The chain carries TRBV28 and TRBJ2-7, with D possibly matching TRBD2 (6 bases). The CDR3 consists of 14 residues. Trimming took off 5 bases at V and 3 bases at J, with 14 bases between the two ends. Germline V CDR1 and CDR2: MDHEN, SYDVKM. Here the CDR3 DNA reads TGTGCCAGCAGTGTGGGGGGAAGCTTCTACGAGCAGTACTTC. As protein: CASSVGGSFYEQYF.

The chain recombines TRBV19 with TRBJ2-3, with 11 nucleotides matching TRBD2. The CDR3 covers 14 residues. Germline values: CDR1 LNHDA, CDR2 SQIVND (reference sequence). With 6 bases clipped from V and 5 bases from J, the junction kept 4 bases outside the gene matches. In DNA form, the CDR3 reads TGTGCCAGTAGGACTAGCGGGGCAATAGATACGCAGTATTTT. This sequence encodes CASRTSGAIDTQYF.

The V and J genes are TRBV5-1 and TRBJ2-3; the match to TRBD1 covers 8 bases. V lost 3 bases to trimming and J lost 2 bases; unmatched junction nucleotides: 2. CDR1 is SGHRS and CDR2 is YFSETQ in the germline V gene. The CDR3 covers 14 residues. DNA of the CDR3: TGCGCCAGCAGCTCACAGGGGGACACAGATACGCAGTATTTT. Its translation is CASSSQGDTDTQYF.

The V call is TRBV3-1 (or the pseudogene TRBV3-2), the J call TRBJ1-4, with unresolved D. This CDR3 has 14 amino acids. The germline CDR1 and CDR2 sequences are LGHDT and YNNKEL (reference sequence). V was pared by 1 base and J by 13 bases, with 16 bases between. The CDR3 is CASSQGGHYGGLFF. Written as DNA, the CDR3 is TGTGCCAGCAGCCAAGGGGGTCATTATGGCGGACTGTTTTTT.

This chain connects TRBV6-5 to TRBJ1-1, with D possibly TRBD1 on 5 matching bases. CDR1 is MNHEY, CDR2 SVGAGI, per germline. CDR3 length: 15 amino acids. Trimming shortened V by 0 bases and J by 6 bases, and 14 bases separated the two germline ends. The CDR3 DNA reads TGTGCCAGCAGTTACTCGTTTTCCAGGGATTCTGAAGCTTTCTTT. Translating gives CASSYSFSRDSEAFF.

This clone came up once. The chain employs TRBV20-1 and TRBJ1-1; D not certain. Germline-derived CDR1 and CDR2 are DFQATT and SNEGSKA (reference sequence). This CDR3 contains 10 residues. The V end lost 4 bases, the J end lost 11 bases, and 11 bases lay between the germline ends. Here the CDR3 reads CSANRRPAFF. The CDR3 DNA follows: TGCAGTGCTAACCGGCGTCCGGCTTTCTTT.

This clone came up a few times. The chain employs TRBV5-1 and TRBJ2-7; possible D gene TRBD2, 6 bases. Germline CDR1 and CDR2: SGHRS and YFSETQ. V was trimmed by 4 bases and J by 2 bases, leaving 16 bases between them. This CDR3 region has 15 residues. CDR3 DNA: TGCGCCAGCAGCGCGGACTACAACTTCCCCTACGAGCAGTACTTC. It translates to CASSADYNFPYEQYF.

This clone was seen a handful of times. This sequence joins TRBV7-9 and TRBJ1-6; D perhaps matches TRBD1 (6 bases). Germline CDR1 reads SEHNR; CDR2 reads FQNEAQ (reference sequence). This CDR3 is built from 16 residues. Trimming pared 3 bases from V and 8 bases from J, leaving 17 bases between. As DNA, the CDR3 is TGTGCCAGCAGCTTCCCCCCCAGCAGGGGCTATTCACCCCTCCACTTT. Translating it yields CASSFPPSRGYSPLHF.

This rearrangement joins TRBV29-1 to TRBJ1-3, with no clear D. V was cut by 5 bases and J by 1 base, with 18 bases left in between. Germline V CDR1 and CDR2: SQVTM, ANQGSEA. The CDR3 is made up of 16 amino acids. CDR3 amino acids: CSVSHFRVGSGNTIYF. In DNA, the CDR3 is TGCAGCGTTAGCCATTTTAGAGTAGGATCTGGAAACACCATATATTTT.

This clone has just a few counts. This sequence joins TRBV29-1 and TRBJ2-3; tentative D call: TRBD1 (6 bases). V gave up 7 bases and J gave up 1 base, with 12 bases separating them. Germline V lookup: CDR1 SQVTM, CDR2 ANQGSEA. The CDR3 has 13 amino acids. CDR3 nucleotides: TGCAGCGCCGAAAGACAGGGCACAGATACGCAGTATTTT. Amino acids: CSAERQGTDTQYF.

The gene calls are TRBV19 and TRBJ2-3, with TRBD1 as a possible D gene (6 bases). The germline V gene encodes CDR1 LNHDA and CDR2 SQIVND (reference sequence). The CDR3 has 16 residues. V lost 3 bases and J 3 bases, leaving 16 bases between the germline ends. CDR3 region: CASSIQGLGWTDTQYF. CDR3 DNA sequence: TGTGCCAGTAGTATCCAGGGGCTTGGGTGGACAGATACGCAGTATTTT.

The chain couples TRBV12-5 to TRBJ2-3; 7 bases match TRBD2. Germline CDR1 LGHNT, CDR2 FRNRAP. CDR3 size: 18 residues. Losses at the gene ends were 2 bases for V and 0 bases for J; bases not matched to a gene: 11. The CDR3 nucleotides read TGTGCTAGTGGTTTGATGAGCCGGACTAGTACTAGCACAGATACGCAGTATTTT. Protein product: CASGLMSRTSTSTDTQYF.

The V gene is TRBV7-9, the J gene TRBJ2-6; D gene unclear. The CDR3 has 15 residues. Trimming removed 5 bases from V and 0 bases from J, with 8 bases in between. Per germline, CDR1 SEHNR and CDR2 FQNEAQ (reference sequence). CDR3 in DNA: TGTGCCAGCAGCCTTACAGCCTCTGGGGCCAACGTCCTGACTTTC. Residues: CASSLTASGANVLTF. Variable domain in full (rest from reference TRBV7-9 and TRBJ2-6): DTGVSQNPRHKITKRGQNVTFRCDPISEHNRLYWYRQTLGQGPEFLTYFQNEAQLEKSRLLSDRFSAERPKGSFSTLEIQRTEQGDSAMYLCASSLTASGANVLTFGAGSRLTVL.